Below, one TCR beta chain is given with its context. The CDR3 spans 19 residues. Germline V CDR1 and CDR2: MDHEN, SYDVKM. Trimming cost V 6 bases and J 2 bases; bases outside gene matches: 19. The sample comes from a study of TIL therapy for anti-PD-1-resistant metastatic lung cancer. The time point was: pre-treatment sample, taken before nivolumab and TIL therapy. Sequencing used immunoSEQ v3. Using immunoSEQ multiplex PCR, the repertoire was profiled, and TCRdb retains in-frame clones only, with some absent. The data contain under 60,000 clones, 80% to 90% of them seen just once; the ten biggest clones take up more than 4.5%.

The rearrangement uses TRBV28 and TRBJ2-7, with TRBD1 matching over 10 bases. The starting material was blood, obtained at baseline. The clonotype originates from a person between 25 and 79 years old with non-small cell lung cancer. The CDR3 sequence is CASRFTRDRGDPITYEQYF. The CDR3 DNA reads TGTGCCAGCAGATTCACCCGGGACAGGGGTGATCCTATTACCTACGAGCAGTACTTC.